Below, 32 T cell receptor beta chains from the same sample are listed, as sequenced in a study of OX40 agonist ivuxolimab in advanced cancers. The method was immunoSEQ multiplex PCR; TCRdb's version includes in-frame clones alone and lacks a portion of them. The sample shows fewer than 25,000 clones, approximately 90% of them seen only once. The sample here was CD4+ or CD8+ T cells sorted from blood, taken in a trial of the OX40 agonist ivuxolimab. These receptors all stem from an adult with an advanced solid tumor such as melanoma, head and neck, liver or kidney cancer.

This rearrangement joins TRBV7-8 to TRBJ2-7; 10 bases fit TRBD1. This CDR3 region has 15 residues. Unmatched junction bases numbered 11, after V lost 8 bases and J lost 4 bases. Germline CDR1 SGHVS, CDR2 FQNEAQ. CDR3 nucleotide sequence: TGTGCCAGCCGGGCCGGGACAGGGGTGTGGTACGAGCAGTACTTC. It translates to CASRAGTGVWYEQYF.

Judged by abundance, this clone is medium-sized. CDR3: CASSEKFGRVNEQFF. CDR3 coding DNA: TGTGCCAGCAGTGAAAAATTCGGCAGGGTGAATGAGCAGTTCTTC. This chain uses TRBV2 with TRBJ2-1, with D perhaps matching TRBD1 (5 bases). Between the trimmed V and J ends, which lost 2 bases and 7 bases, there was a span of 15 bases. CDR3 size: 15 residues. Germline CDR1 and CDR2: SNHLY and FYNNEI.

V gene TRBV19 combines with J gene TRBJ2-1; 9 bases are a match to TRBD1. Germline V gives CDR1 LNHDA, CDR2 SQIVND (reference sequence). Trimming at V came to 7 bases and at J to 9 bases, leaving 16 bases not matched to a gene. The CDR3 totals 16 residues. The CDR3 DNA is TGTGCCAGTACCGACTGGCTGGGACAGGGTGAGGTTGAGCAGTTCTTC. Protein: CASTDWLGQGEVEQFF.

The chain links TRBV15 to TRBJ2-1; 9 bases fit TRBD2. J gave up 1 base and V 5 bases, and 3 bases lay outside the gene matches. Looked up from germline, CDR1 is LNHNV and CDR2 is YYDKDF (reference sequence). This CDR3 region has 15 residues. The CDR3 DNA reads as TGTGCCACCAGCCAGAGCGGGAGGTCCTACAATGAGCAGTTCTTC. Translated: CATSQSGRSYNEQFF.

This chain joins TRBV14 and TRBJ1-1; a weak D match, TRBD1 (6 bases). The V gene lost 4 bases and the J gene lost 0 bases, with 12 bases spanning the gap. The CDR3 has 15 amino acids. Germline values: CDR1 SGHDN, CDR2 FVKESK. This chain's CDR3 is CASSPGAGVNTEAFF. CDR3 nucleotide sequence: TGTGCCAGCAGCCCCGGCGCAGGGGTGAACACTGAAGCTTTCTTT.

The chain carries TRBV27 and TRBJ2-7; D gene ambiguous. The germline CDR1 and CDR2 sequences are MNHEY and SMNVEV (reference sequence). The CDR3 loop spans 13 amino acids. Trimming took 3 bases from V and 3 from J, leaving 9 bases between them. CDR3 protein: CASSFDGDYEQYF. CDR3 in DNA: TGTGCCAGCAGTTTTGATGGGGACTACGAGCAGTACTTC.

CDR3 sequence reads: CASQTGGDPEAFF. CDR3 coding DNA: TGCGCCAGCCAGACAGGGGGCGATCCTGAAGCTTTCTTT. The chain couples TRBV10-2 to TRBJ1-1; 10 bases match TRBD1. Per the germline V gene, CDR1 is WSHSY and CDR2 is SAAADI. The CDR3 is 13 amino acids. Germline trimming cut 8 bases from V and 6 bases from J; bases unmatched to any gene: 6.

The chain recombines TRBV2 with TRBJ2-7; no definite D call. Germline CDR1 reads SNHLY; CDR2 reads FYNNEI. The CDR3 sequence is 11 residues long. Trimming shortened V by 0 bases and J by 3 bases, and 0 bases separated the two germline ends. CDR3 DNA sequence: TGTGCCAGCAGTGAAGCCTACGAGCAGTACTTC. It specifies CASSEAYEQYF.

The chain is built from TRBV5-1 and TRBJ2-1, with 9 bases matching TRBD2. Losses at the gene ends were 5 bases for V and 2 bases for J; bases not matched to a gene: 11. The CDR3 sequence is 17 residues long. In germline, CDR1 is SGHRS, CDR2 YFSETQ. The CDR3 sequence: CASRRDLAGYAYNEQFF. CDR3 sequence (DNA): TGCGCCAGCAGGCGCGACCTAGCGGGATACGCCTACAATGAGCAGTTCTTC.

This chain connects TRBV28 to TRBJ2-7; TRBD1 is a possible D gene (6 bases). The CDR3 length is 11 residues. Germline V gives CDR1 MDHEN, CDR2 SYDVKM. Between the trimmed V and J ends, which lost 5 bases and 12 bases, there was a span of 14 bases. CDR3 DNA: TGTGCCAGCAGTCCTCGACAGGTCAGGTACTTC. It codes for CASSPRQVRYF.

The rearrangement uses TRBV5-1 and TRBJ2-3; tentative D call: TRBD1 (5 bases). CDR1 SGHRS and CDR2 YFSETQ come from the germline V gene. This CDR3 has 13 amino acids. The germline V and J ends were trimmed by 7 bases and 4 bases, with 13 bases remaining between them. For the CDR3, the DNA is TGCGCCAGCCAGGGTTACGGTTCAGATACGCAGTATTTT. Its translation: CASQGYGSDTQYF.

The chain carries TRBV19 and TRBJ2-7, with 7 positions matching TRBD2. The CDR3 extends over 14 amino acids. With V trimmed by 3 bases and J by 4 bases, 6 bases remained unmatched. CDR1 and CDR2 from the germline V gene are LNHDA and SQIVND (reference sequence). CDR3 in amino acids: CASSISGGRYEQYF. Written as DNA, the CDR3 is TGTGCCAGTAGTATTAGCGGCGGGAGATACGAGCAGTACTTC.

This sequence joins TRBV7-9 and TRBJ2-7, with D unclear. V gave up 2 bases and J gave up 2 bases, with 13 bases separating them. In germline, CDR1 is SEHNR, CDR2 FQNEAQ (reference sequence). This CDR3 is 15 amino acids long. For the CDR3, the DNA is TGTGCCAGCAGCTTAAAAACGGATTATGCCTACGAGCAGTACTTC. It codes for CASSLKTDYAYEQYF.

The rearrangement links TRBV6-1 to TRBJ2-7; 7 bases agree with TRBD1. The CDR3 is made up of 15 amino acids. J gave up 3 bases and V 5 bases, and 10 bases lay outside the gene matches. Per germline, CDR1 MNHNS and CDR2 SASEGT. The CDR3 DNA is TGTGCCAGCAGTTCCCCTCCGACAGGGCACTACGAGCAGTACTTC. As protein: CASSSPPTGHYEQYF.

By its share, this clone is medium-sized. In DNA form, the CDR3 reads TGTGCCAGCAGTTTCAAACGGACAGGCGATGGAGGCTACACCTTC. Protein product: CASSFKRTGDGGYTF. The genes are TRBV27 and TRBJ1-2; 7 nucleotides match TRBD1. V shed 3 bases, J shed 8 bases, and the junction held 12 bases outside the gene matches. Looked up from germline, CDR1 is MNHEY and CDR2 is SMNVEV (reference sequence). The length of the CDR3 is 15 residues.

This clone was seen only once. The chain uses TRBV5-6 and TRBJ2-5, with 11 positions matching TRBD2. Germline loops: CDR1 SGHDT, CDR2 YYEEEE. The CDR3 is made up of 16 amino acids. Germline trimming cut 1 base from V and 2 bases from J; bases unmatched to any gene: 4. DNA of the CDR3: TGTGCCAGCAGCTTGTCTCTAGCGGGAGGACAAGAGACCCAGTACTTC. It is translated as CASSLSLAGGQETQYF. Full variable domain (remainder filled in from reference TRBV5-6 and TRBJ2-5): DAGVTQSPTHLIKTRGQQVTLRCSPKSGHDTVSWYQQALGQGPQFIFQYYEEEERQRGNFPDRFSGHQFPNYSSELNVNALLLGDSALYLCASSLSLAGGQETQYFGPGTRLLVL.

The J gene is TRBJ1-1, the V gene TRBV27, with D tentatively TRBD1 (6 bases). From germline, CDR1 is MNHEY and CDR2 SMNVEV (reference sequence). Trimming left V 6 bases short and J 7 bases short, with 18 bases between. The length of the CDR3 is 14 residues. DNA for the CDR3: TGTGCCAGCAGCGACCCGGGGGGCGGGTATGAAGCTTTCTTT. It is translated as CASSDPGGGYEAFF.

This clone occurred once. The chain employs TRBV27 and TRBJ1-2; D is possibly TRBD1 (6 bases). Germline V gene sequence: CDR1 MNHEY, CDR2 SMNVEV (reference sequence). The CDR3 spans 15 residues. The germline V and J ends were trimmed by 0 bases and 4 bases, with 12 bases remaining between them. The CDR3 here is CASSLSHRDAYGYTF. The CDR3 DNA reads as TGTGCCAGCAGTTTATCCCACAGGGACGCCTATGGCTACACCTTC.

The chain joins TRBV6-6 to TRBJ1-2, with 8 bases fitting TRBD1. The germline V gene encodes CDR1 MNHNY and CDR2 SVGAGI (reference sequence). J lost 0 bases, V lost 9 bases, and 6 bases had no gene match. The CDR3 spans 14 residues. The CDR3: CASSGGESNYGYTF. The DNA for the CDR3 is TGTGCCAGTTCAGGGGGCGAGTCTAACTATGGCTACACCTTC.

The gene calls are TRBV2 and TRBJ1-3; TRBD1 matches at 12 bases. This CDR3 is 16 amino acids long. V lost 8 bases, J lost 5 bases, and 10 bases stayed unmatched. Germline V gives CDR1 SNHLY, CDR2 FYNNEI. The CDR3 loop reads CASAPGTGGGRNTIYF. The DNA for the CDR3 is TGTGCCAGCGCTCCCGGGACAGGGGGCGGTAGAAACACCATATATTTT.

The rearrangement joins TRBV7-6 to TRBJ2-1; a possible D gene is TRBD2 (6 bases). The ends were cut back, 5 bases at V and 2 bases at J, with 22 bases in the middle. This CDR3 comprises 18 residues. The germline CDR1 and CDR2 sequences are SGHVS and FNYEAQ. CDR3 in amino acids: CASSPGPLAALPYNEQFF. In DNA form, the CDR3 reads TGTGCCAGCAGCCCCGGGCCACTAGCTGCATTGCCCTACAATGAGCAGTTCTTC.

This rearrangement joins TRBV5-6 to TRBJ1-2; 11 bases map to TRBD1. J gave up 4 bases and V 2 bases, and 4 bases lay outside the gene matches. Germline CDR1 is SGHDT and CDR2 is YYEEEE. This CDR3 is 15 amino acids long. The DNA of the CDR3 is TGTGCCAGCAGCTTCGGGACAGGGGGAAGCTATGGCTACACCTTC. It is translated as CASSFGTGGSYGYTF.

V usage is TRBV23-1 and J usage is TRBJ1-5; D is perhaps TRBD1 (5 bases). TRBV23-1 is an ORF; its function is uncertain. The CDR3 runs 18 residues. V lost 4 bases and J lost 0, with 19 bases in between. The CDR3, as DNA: TGCGCCAGCAGTCGGGATAAAAGGGGCAGGGCTAGCAATCAGCCCCAGCATTTT. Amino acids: CASSRDKRGRASNQPQHF.

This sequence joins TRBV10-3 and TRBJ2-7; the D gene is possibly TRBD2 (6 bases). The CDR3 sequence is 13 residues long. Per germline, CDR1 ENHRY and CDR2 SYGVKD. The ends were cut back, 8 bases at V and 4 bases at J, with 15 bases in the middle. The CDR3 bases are TGTGCCATCTGTGCGGGAAGCGGGTACGAGCAGTACTTC. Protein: CAICAGSGYEQYF.

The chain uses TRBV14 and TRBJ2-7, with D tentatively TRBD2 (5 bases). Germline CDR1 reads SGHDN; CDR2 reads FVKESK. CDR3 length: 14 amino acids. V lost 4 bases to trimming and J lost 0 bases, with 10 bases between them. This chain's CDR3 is CASSPPGFSYEQYF. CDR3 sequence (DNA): TGTGCCAGCAGCCCACCGGGATTCTCCTACGAGCAGTACTTC.

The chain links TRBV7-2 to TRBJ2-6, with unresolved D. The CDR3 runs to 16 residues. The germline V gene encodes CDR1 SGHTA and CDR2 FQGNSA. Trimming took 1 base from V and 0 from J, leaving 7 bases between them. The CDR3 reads CASSLEVFSGANVLTF. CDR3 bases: TGTGCCAGCAGCTTAGAAGTGTTCTCTGGGGCCAACGTCCTGACTTTC.

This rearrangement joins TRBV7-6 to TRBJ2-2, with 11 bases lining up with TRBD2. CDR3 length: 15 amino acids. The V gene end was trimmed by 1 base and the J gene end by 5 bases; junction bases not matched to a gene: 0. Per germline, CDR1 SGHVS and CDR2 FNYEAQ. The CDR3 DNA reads TGTGCCAGCAGCTTAGGGACTAGCGGGACCGGGGAGCTGTTTTTT. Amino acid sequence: CASSLGTSGTGELFF.

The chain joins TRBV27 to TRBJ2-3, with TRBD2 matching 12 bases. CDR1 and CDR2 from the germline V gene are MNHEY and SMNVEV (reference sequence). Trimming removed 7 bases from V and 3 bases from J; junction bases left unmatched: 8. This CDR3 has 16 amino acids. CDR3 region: CASKLAGGPWTDTQYF. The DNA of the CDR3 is TGTGCCAGCAAGCTAGCGGGAGGGCCTTGGACAGATACGCAGTATTTT.

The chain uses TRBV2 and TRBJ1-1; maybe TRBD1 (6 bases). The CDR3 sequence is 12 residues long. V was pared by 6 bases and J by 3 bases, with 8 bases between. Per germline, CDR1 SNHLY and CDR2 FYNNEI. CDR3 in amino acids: CASSSGDTEAFF. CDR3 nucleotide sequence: TGTGCCAGCAGCTCAGGGGACACTGAAGCTTTCTTT.

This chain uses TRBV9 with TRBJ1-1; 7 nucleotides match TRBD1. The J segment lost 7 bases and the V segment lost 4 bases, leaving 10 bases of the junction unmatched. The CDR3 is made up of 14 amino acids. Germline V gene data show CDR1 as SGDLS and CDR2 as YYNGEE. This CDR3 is CASSPGGGGVEAFF. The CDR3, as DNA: TGTGCCAGCAGCCCAGGGGGAGGGGGCGTTGAAGCTTTCTTT.

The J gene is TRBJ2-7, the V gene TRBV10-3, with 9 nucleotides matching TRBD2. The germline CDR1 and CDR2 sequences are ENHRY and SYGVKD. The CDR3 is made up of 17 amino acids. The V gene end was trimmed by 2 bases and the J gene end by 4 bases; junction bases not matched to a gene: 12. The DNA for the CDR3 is TGTGCCATCAGTGAGGAGTTAGCGGGAGTCCCGGGGTACGAGCAGTACTTC. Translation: CAISEELAGVPGYEQYF.

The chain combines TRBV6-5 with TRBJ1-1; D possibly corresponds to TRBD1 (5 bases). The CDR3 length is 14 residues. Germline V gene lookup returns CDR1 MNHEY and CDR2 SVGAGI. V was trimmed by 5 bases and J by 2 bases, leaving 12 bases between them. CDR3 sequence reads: CASSEGTFNTEAFF. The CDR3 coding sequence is TGTGCCAGCAGTGAAGGGACGTTCAACACTGAAGCTTTCTTT.